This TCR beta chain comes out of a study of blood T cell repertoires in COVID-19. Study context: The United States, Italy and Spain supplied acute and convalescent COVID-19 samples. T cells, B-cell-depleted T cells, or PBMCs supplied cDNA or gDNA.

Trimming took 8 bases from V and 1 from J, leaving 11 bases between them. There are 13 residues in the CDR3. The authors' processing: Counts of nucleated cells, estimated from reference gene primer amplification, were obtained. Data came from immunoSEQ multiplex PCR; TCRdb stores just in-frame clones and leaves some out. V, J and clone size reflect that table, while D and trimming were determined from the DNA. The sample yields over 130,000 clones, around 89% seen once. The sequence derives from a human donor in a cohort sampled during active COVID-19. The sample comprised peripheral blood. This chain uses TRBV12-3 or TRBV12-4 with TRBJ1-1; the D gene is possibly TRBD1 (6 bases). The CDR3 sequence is CASQGYWNTEAFF. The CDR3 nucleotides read TGTGCCAGCCAGGGGTACTGGAACACTGAAGCTTTCTTT.